These 11 T cell receptor beta chains came from one sample sequenced in a study of early T cells in non-severe SARS-CoV-2 infection. In TCRdb, the 5' RACE reads were re-called with MiXCR into one record per CDR3 protein. The sample yields 60,000 or so distinct CDR3 sequences, under 14% seen once. The sample was whole blood. All receptors derive from an adult who was a healthcare worker with PCR-confirmed SARS-CoV-2 infection or an uninfected control (not recorded which).

At least ten counts were recorded for this clonotype. The gene calls are TRBV11-2 and TRBJ2-1; D is unclear. Germline V gene sequence: CDR1 SGHAT, CDR2 FQNNGV. V was pared by 5 bases and J by 6 bases, with 11 bases between. The CDR3 loop spans 13 amino acids. CDR3 residues: CASSVIGSNEQFF. DNA of the CDR3: TGTGCCAGCAGCGTCATAGGTTCCAATGAGCAGTTCTTC.

In its sample, this clonotype was seen many times. The chain joins TRBV20-1 to TRBJ2-7; D is ambiguous. This CDR3 has 14 residues. The V and J ends lost 2 bases and 0 bases respectively, with 11 bases between them. CDR1 and CDR2 from the germline V gene are DFQATT and SNEGSKA (reference sequence). The CDR3 spells CSARRQSSSYEQYF. The CDR3 bases are TGCAGTGCTAGAAGGCAGTCGAGCTCCTACGAGCAGTACTTC.

This clonotype was recorded once. The V gene is TRBV29-1, the J gene TRBJ1-2; D remains unclear. The CDR3 covers 12 residues. The germline V gene has CDR1 SQVTM and CDR2 ANQGSEA. The germline V and J ends were trimmed by 5 bases and 3 bases, with 10 bases remaining between them. CDR3 amino acids: CSVSKGDYGYTF. In DNA form, the CDR3 reads TGCAGCGTTAGTAAGGGAGACTATGGCTACACCTTC. Variable domain in full (rest from reference TRBV29-1 and TRBJ1-2): SAVISQKPSRDICQRGTSLTIQCQVDSQVTMMFWYRQQPGQSLTLIATANQGSEATYESGFVIDKFPISRPNLTFSTLTVSNMSPEDSSIYLCSVSKGDYGYTFGSGTRLTVV.

The chain has TRBV2 and TRBJ1-1; TRBD1 matches 9 bases. The germline V gene encodes CDR1 SNHLY and CDR2 FYNNEI. The CDR3 has 13 amino acids. V lost 7 bases to trimming and J lost 11 bases; unmatched junction nucleotides: 11. Here the CDR3 DNA reads TGTGCCAGCAACCGGGACAGGGCCCTCGGGGCTTTCTTT. The encoded protein is CASNRDRALGAFF. Full variable domain (outside the CDR3, taken from reference TRBV2 and TRBJ1-1): EPEVTQTPSHQVTQMGQEVILRCVPISNHLYFYWYRQILGQKVEFLVSFYNNEISEKSEIFDDQFSVERPDGSNFTLKIRSTKLEDSAMYFCASNRDRALGAFFGQGTRLTVV.

V gene TRBV7-3 combines with J gene TRBJ1-1; maybe TRBD1 (6 bases). V shed 5 bases and J shed 4 bases, with 14 bases lying between them. Germline CDR1 is SGHTA and CDR2 is FQGTGA. The CDR3 covers 14 residues. For the CDR3, the DNA is TGTGCCAGCAGCGCTGGGGGCTCGGGCACTGAAGCTTTCTTT. Protein sequence: CASSAGGSGTEAFF.

This clonotype appeared many times. The gene calls are TRBV2 and TRBJ2-5; a possible D gene is TRBD1 (6 bases). The germline V gene encodes CDR1 SNHLY and CDR2 FYNNEI. Trimming stripped 6 bases from V and 3 bases from J, with 8 bases between. The CDR3 is 12 residues long. The CDR3, as DNA: TGTGCCAGCAGGAGGACAGAAGAGACCCAGTACTTC. It encodes CASRRTEETQYF.

This clonotype was detected ten times or more. The chain employs TRBV12-3 or TRBV12-4 and TRBJ2-1; no firm D call. The CDR3 has 11 residues. V was trimmed by 5 bases and J by 7 bases, leaving 6 bases between them. The CDR3 DNA sequence: TGTGCCAGCAGTCTCCAAAATGAGCAGTTCTTC. This codes for CASSLQNEQFF.

This clonotype was counted ten times or more. The chain employs TRBV20-1 and TRBJ1-1; D is unresolved. The CDR3 spans 13 residues. The germline V gene encodes CDR1 DFQATT and CDR2 SNEGSKA (reference sequence). Trimming took 7 bases from V and 0 from J, leaving 12 bases between them. CDR3 protein: CSGGSHLNTEAFF. CDR3 DNA sequence: TGCAGTGGGGGTTCACATCTGAACACTGAAGCTTTCTTT.

This clonotype was recorded a few times. The chain joins TRBV3-1 to TRBJ1-2, with TRBD1 as a possible D gene (6 bases). The germline CDR1 and CDR2 sequences are LGHDT and YNNKEL (reference sequence). V dropped 2 bases and J dropped 6 bases, with 16 bases sitting between them. CDR3 length: 15 amino acids. The DNA of the CDR3 is TGTGCCAGCAGCCAAAGAGGACAGAACTTTAATGGCTACACCTTC. Translating gives CASSQRGQNFNGYTF. The full variable domain, in which reference TRBV3-1 and TRBJ1-2 provide the parts outside the CDR3, is DTAVSQTPKYLVTQMGNDKSIKCEQNLGHDTMYWYKQDSKKFLKIMFSYNNKELIINETVPNRFSPKSPDKAHLNLHINSLELGDSAVYFCASSQRGQNFNGYTFGSGTRLTVV.

This clonotype was observed at least ten times. The chain employs TRBV3-1 and TRBJ1-6, with D unclear. CDR1 and CDR2 from the germline V gene are LGHDT and YNNKEL (reference sequence). The length of the CDR3 is 15 residues. V gave up 0 bases and J gave up 0 bases, with 3 bases separating them. The CDR3 DNA reads as TGTGCCAGCAGCCAAGACAGCTCCTATAATTCACCCCTCCACTTT. It translates to CASSQDSSYNSPLHF.

Many counts were recorded for this clonotype. The CDR3 DNA reads as TGTGCCAGCCCCGGCAGGGCTGAAAACACCATATATTTT. Translated, it gives CASPGRAENTIYF. This rearrangement joins TRBV7-2 to TRBJ1-3; D is possibly TRBD1 (5 bases). Germline V CDR1 and CDR2: SGHTA, FQGNSA. This CDR3 is built from 13 residues. Trimming took 8 bases from V and 6 from J, leaving 14 bases between them.